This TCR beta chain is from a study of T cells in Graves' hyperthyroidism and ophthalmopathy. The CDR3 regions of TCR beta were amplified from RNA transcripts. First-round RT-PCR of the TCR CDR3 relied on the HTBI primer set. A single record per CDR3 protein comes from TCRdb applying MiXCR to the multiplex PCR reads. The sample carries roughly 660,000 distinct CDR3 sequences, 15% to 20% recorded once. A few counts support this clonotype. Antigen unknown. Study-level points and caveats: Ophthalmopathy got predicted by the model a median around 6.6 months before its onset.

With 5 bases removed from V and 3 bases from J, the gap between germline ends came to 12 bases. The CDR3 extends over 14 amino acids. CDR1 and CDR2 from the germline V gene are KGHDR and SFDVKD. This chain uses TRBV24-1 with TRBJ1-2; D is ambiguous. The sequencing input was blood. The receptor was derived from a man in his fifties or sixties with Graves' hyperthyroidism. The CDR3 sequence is CATSGGVGHYGYTF. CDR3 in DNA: TGTGCCACCAGTGGCGGGGTTGGGCACTATGGCTACACCTTC.